This T cell receptor (beta chain) came from a study of T cells in Graves' hyperthyroidism and ophthalmopathy. This clonotype was observed a single time. What it binds is not known. Study outcomes and limitations: Blood shared most expanded thyroid clonotypes above 0.001. Ophthalmopathy stood apart from stable hyperthyroidism in a 13 V-J model.

Stable disease denoted Graves' hyperthyroidism without ophthalmopathy progression within 18 months. RNA transcripts provided the source from which TCR beta CDR3 regions were amplified. HTBI primers were used for first-round RT-PCR of the TCR CDR3. MiXCR was run by TCRdb on the multiplex PCR reads, yielding one entry per CDR3 protein. The sample has 600,000 or so distinct CDR3 sequences, around 46% seen once. The CDR3 runs to 15 residues. The V and J ends lost 0 bases and 10 bases respectively, with 18 bases between them. Germline V gene lookup returns CDR1 DFQATT and CDR2 SNEGSKA (reference sequence).

The chain links TRBV20-1 to TRBJ1-4, with D perhaps matching TRBD1 (5 bases). What was sequenced was peripheral blood or thyroid tissue (not recorded which). This sequence was found in a woman younger than 35 with Graves' hyperthyroidism. In DNA, the CDR3 is TGCAGTGCTAGAGATGGTAAGGGGATAGAGGGAAAACTGTTTTTT. It encodes CSARDGKGIEGKLFF.